A single sample is the source of the 7 T cell receptor beta chains below, sequenced in a study of cytomegalovirus exposure and HLA in healthy donors. Method: immunoSEQ multiplex PCR; TCRdb's copy keeps in-frame clones and lacks some. The repertoire has 150,000 to 200,000 clones, around four fifths of them found once; the top ten carry approximately 2.3%. The sequenced material came from PBMCs. The receptors stem from a man aged 25 to 40 in good health and CMV-seropositive.

The rearrangement joins TRBV4-2 to TRBJ1-1; TRBD1 matches at 9 bases. The CDR3 spans 15 residues. V was clipped by 2 bases and J by 5 bases; unmatched bases: 6. Germline V CDR1 and CDR2: LGHNA, YNFKEQ. The CDR3 nucleotides read TGTGCCAGCAGCCAAACCGGGACAGGGTCGACTGAAGCTTTCTTT. Residues: CASSQTGTGSTEAFF.

V and J are TRBV7-9 and TRBJ2-2; unclear D gene. Trimming removed 3 bases at V and 7 bases at J, with 18 bases between. This CDR3 has 16 residues. In germline, CDR1 is SEHNR, CDR2 FQNEAQ (reference sequence). The CDR3 DNA reads TGTGCCAGCAGCTTTCCTCGGAGCGCAGTACACGGGGAGCTGTTTTTT. It is translated as CASSFPRSAVHGELFF.

A single count supports this clone. The chain recombines TRBV10-3 with TRBJ1-2, with 7 bases identical to TRBD1. Germline CDR1 and CDR2: ENHRY and SYGVKD. This CDR3 is built from 13 residues. After removal of 6 bases from V and 3 bases from J, the junction contained 4 bases not matched to a gene. The CDR3 nucleotides read TGTGCCATCAGGCTCGGGACAGACTATGGCTACACCTTC. Amino acid sequence: CAIRLGTDYGYTF.

The chain carries TRBV5-4 and TRBJ2-1; D gene uncertain. Germline loops: CDR1 SGHNT, CDR2 YYREEE (reference sequence). Trimming pared 1 base from V and 3 bases from J, leaving 11 bases between. The CDR3 covers 15 residues. The CDR3 is CASSLNGDFYNEQFF. The CDR3 DNA reads TGTGCCAGCAGCTTGAACGGAGATTTCTACAATGAGCAGTTCTTC.

The rearrangement links TRBV27 to TRBJ2-1, with TRBD1 matching 7 bases. The CDR3 consists of 14 residues. The germline gives CDR1 MNHEY, CDR2 SMNVEV (reference sequence). The J segment lost 2 bases and the V segment lost 5 bases, leaving 3 bases of the junction unmatched. The CDR3 DNA is TGTGCCAGCAGTCGGGACAGCGCCTACAATGAGCAGTTCTTC. Amino acids: CASSRDSAYNEQFF.

The J gene is TRBJ2-3, the V gene TRBV5-6; TRBD2 matches at 11 bases. The CDR3 has 15 amino acids. Germline V gene lookup returns CDR1 SGHDT and CDR2 YYEEEE. V was clipped by 4 bases and J by 6 bases; unmatched bases: 7. In nucleotides, the CDR3 is TGTGCCAGCAGCGTGACTAGCGGGGCTGGGGATACGCAGTATTTT. It translates to CASSVTSGAGDTQYF.

The V call is TRBV6-4, the J call TRBJ2-1, with TRBD1 as a possible D gene (6 bases). The CDR3 has 13 amino acids. Germline V gene data show CDR1 as MRHNA and CDR2 as SNTAGT. V lost 3 bases, J lost 9 bases, and 12 bases lay in between. Here the CDR3 DNA reads TGTGCCAGCAGTGAGCAGGGGCCTGGTGAGCAGTTCTTC. Its protein is CASSEQGPGEQFF.